This record covers a single T cell receptor (beta chain). The data belong to a study of shared clonotypes between healthy human individuals. Clones were sequenced by immunoSEQ multiplex PCR, and TCRdb holds only the in-frame ones, with some missing. The table has 2 million to 2.5 million clones, about 94% seen once; the top ten hold over 0.1%. The V gene's germline CDR1 is SGHRS and CDR2 YFSETQ. The CDR3 loop spans 15 amino acids. The ends lost 7 bases at V and 1 base at J; junction bases unmatched: 8. The chain couples TRBV5-1 to TRBJ1-3, with 7 bases aligning to TRBD1. Specimen: naive CD4+ T cells sorted from blood. Subset: CD45RA+ positively selected. The clonotype originates from a man between 18 and 29 years old in good health. The CDR3 DNA reads as TGCGCCAGCCAACCTACAGGGGTTTCTGGAAACACCATATATTTT. Encoded protein: CASQPTGVSGNTIYF.